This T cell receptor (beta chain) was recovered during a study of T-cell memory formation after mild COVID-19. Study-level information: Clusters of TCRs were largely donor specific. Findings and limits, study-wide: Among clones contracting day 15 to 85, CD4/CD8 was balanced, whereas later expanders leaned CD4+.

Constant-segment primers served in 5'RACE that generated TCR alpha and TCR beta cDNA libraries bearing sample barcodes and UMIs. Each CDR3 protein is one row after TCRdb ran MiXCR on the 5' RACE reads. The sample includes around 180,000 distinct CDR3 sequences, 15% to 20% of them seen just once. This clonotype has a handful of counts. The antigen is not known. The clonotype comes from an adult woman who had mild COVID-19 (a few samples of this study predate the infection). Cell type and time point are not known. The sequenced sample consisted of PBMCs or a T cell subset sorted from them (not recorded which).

CDR3 in amino acids: CASSHSGGPQETQYF. CDR3 DNA: TGTGCCAGCAGCCATTCGGGAGGCCCACAAGAGACCCAGTACTTC. V and J are TRBV3-1 and TRBJ2-5, with 7 positions matching TRBD2. The CDR3 has 15 residues. The V and J ends lost 3 bases and 2 bases, in that order; junction bases with no gene match: 6. From germline, CDR1 is LGHDT and CDR2 YNNKEL (reference sequence).